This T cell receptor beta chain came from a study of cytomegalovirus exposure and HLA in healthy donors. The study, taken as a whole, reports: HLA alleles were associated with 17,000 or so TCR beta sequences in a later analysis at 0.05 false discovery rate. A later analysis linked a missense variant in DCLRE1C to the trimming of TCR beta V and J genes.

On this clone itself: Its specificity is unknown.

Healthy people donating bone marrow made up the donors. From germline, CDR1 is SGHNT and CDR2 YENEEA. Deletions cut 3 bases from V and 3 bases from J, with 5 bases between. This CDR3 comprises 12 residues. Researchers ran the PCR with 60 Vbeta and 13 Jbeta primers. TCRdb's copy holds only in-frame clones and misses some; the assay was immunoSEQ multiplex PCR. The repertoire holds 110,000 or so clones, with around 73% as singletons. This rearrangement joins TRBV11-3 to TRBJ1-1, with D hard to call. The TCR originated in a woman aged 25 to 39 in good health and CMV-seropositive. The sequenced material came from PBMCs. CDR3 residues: CASSFSDTEAFF. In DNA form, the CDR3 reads TGTGCCAGCAGCTTTTCGGACACTGAAGCTTTCTTT.